The 31 T cell receptor beta chains reported below all come from one sample, sequenced in a study of early T cells in non-severe SARS-CoV-2 infection. One entry per CDR3 protein results from TCRdb running MiXCR on the 5' RACE reads. The sample records more than 65,000 distinct CDR3 sequences, roughly an eighth being singletons. Sequencing input: whole blood. All receptors derive from an adult who was a healthcare worker with PCR-confirmed SARS-CoV-2 infection or an uninfected control (not recorded which).

This clonotype has a handful of counts. The chain carries TRBV7-2 and TRBJ2-4; a possible D gene is TRBD1 (6 bases). This CDR3 is 14 amino acids long. Germline V gene lookup returns CDR1 SGHTA and CDR2 FQGNSA. The germline V and J ends were trimmed by 1 base and 8 bases, with 12 bases remaining between them. The CDR3 DNA is TGTGCCAGCAGCTTAGGTGGCAGGGGACACATTCAGTACTTC. This codes for CASSLGGRGHIQYF. Full variable domain (rest looked up from reference TRBV7-2 and TRBJ2-4): GAGVSQSPSNKVTEKGKDVELRCDPISGHTALYWYRQSLGQGLEFLIYFQGNSAPDKSGLPSDRFSAERTGGSVSTLTIQRTQQEDSAVYLCASSLGGRGHIQYFGAGTRLSVL.

This clonotype was counted many times. The gene calls are TRBV12-3 or TRBV12-4 and TRBJ2-5; 7 bases are a match to TRBD1. This CDR3 spans 14 amino acids. V lost 6 bases to trimming and J lost 3 bases; unmatched junction nucleotides: 7. The CDR3 spells CASSFRQGEETQYF. The CDR3 bases are TGTGCCAGCAGCTTTAGACAGGGAGAAGAGACCCAGTACTTC.

The J gene is TRBJ1-2, the V gene TRBV2; possible D gene TRBD1, 6 bases. V was shortened by 10 bases and J by 0 bases, with 18 bases between the two germline ends. The CDR3 loop spans 15 amino acids. Germline loops: CDR1 SNHLY, CDR2 FYNNEI. The CDR3 region is CATMGGTFSNYGYTF. CDR3 bases: TGTGCCACAATGGGGGGGACATTCTCTAACTATGGCTACACCTTC.

This clonotype was seen at least ten times. The chain employs TRBV11-2 and TRBJ2-2; perhaps TRBD2 as D (7 bases). Germline V CDR1 and CDR2: SGHAT, FQNNGV. The CDR3 runs to 13 residues. With 6 bases removed from V and 7 bases from J, the gap between germline ends came to 12 bases. As DNA, the CDR3 is TGTGCCAGCAGGGGAGGGGGAAACGGGGAGCTGTTTTTT. Its translation: CASRGGGNGELFF.

The genes are TRBV18 and TRBJ2-7; 10 nucleotides line up with TRBD1. Looked up from germline, CDR1 is KGHSH and CDR2 is LQKENI. Germline trimming cut 3 bases from V and 5 bases from J; bases unmatched to any gene: 4. The CDR3 length is 14 residues. The CDR3 protein is CASSPPGTGDEQYF. In DNA, the CDR3 is TGTGCCAGCTCACCGCCCGGGACAGGGGACGAGCAGTACTTC.

There are many counts of this clonotype. A junction end diverges from the germline sequence, so it may reflect a read error. The chain is built from TRBV7-7 and TRBJ2-5; TRBD2 matches at 12 bases. Germline CDR1 is SSHAT and CDR2 is FNYEAQ (reference sequence). CDR3 length equals 17 residues. CDR3 DNA sequence: TGTGCTAGCAGCCCCAACAGACTAGCGGGAGTTAAAGAGACCCAGTACTTC. It yields the protein CASSPNRLAGVKETQYF.

The J gene is TRBJ2-7, the V gene TRBV12-3 or TRBV12-4; D may be TRBD1 or TRBD2 (5 bases each). The CDR3 spans 13 residues. V gave up 5 bases and J gave up 3 bases, with 11 bases separating them. The CDR3 coding sequence is TGTGCCAGCAGTCGGGGACCGGACTACGAGCAGTACTTC. Protein product: CASSRGPDYEQYF.

This clonotype has ten or more counts. The J gene is TRBJ2-7, the V gene TRBV20-1; tentatively, D is TRBD2 (6 bases). Germline V gene sequence: CDR1 DFQATT, CDR2 SNEGSKA (reference sequence). The V gene lost 0 bases and the J gene lost 2 bases, with 11 bases spanning the gap. The CDR3 is 14 residues long. In DNA form, the CDR3 reads TGCAGTGCTAGAGACGGGAGTGATACCTACGAGCAGTACTTC. Its protein product is CSARDGSDTYEQYF.

This clonotype came up a few times. This chain uses TRBV4-2 with TRBJ2-3; 9 nucleotides align to TRBD2. The V gene's germline CDR1 is LGHNA and CDR2 YNFKEQ. With 4 bases clipped from V and 5 bases from J, the junction kept 10 bases outside the gene matches. This CDR3 is built from 16 residues. CDR3 loop: CASSPSASGIGDTQYF. In DNA form, the CDR3 reads TGTGCCAGCAGCCCCTCCGCTAGCGGGATTGGAGATACGCAGTATTTT.

The sample holds many counts of this clonotype. The chain is built from TRBV29-1 and TRBJ2-2; D gene ambiguous. Germline V gene sequence: CDR1 SQVTM, CDR2 ANQGSEA. The CDR3 runs to 12 residues. V was cut by 1 base and J by 5 bases, with 5 bases left in between. The CDR3 loop is CSVEGVTGELFF. CDR3 DNA sequence: TGCAGCGTTGAAGGAGTTACCGGGGAGCTGTTTTTT.

The rearrangement joins TRBV3-1 to TRBJ2-7; D is ambiguous. Germline V gene lookup returns CDR1 LGHDT and CDR2 YNNKEL (reference sequence). CDR3 length: 15 residues. The germline V and J ends were trimmed by 5 bases and 0 bases, with 14 bases remaining between them. CDR3: CASSSVGRFSYEQYF. DNA for the CDR3: TGTGCCAGCAGCAGTGTCGGGCGATTCTCCTACGAGCAGTACTTC.

This clonotype appeared many times. The chain carries TRBV11-1 and TRBJ2-5; 9 nucleotides align to TRBD2. The CDR3 consists of 15 residues. V lost 2 bases to trimming and J lost 4 bases; unmatched junction nucleotides: 5. The germline CDR1 and CDR2 sequences are SGHAT and FQDESV (reference sequence). The CDR3: CASSLFPAGGETQYF. The CDR3 nucleotides read TGTGCCAGCAGCTTATTTCCAGCGGGGGGAGAGACCCAGTACTTC.

This clonotype was counted a few times. The chain combines TRBV30 with TRBJ1-1; weak D call: TRBD1 (5 bases). This CDR3 region has 15 residues. Germline CDR1 and CDR2: GTSNPN and SVGIG (reference sequence). Trimming removed 0 bases from V and 0 bases from J, with 11 bases in between. This CDR3 is CAWSVEGRMNTEAFF. DNA for the CDR3: TGTGCCTGGAGTGTAGAGGGGAGAATGAACACTGAAGCTTTCTTT.

This clonotype was recorded a few times. The chain recombines TRBV20-1 with TRBJ2-1, with TRBD2 as a possible D gene (5 bases). Germline V lookup: CDR1 DFQATT, CDR2 SNEGSKA (reference sequence). Trimming took 2 bases from V and 3 from J, leaving 8 bases between them. This CDR3 spans 13 amino acids. The CDR3 DNA sequence: TGCAGTGCTAGATCCGGGATCTACAATGAGCAGTTCTTC. This translates into CSARSGIYNEQFF.

The table lists this clonotype with many counts. The chain combines TRBV24-1 with TRBJ2-2; tentative D call: TRBD2 (6 bases). Germline V CDR1 and CDR2: KGHDR, SFDVKD. Trimming removed 9 bases at V and 6 bases at J, with 16 bases between. This CDR3 spans 14 amino acids. The CDR3 reads CATARTGVPGELFF. The CDR3 nucleotides read TGTGCCACCGCCCGCACGGGAGTACCCGGGGAGCTGTTTTTT.

In its sample, this clonotype was seen many times. The V gene is TRBV19, the J gene TRBJ2-1; tentatively, D is TRBD2 (5 bases). Germline V lookup: CDR1 LNHDA, CDR2 SQIVND (reference sequence). The CDR3 spans 13 residues. Deletions cut 5 bases from V and 4 bases from J, with 9 bases between. CDR3 nucleotide sequence: TGTGCCAGTAGTCGCGGGTCATACAATGAGCAGTTCTTC. Protein product: CASSRGSYNEQFF.

The V gene is TRBV2, the J gene TRBJ2-7; D remains unclear. The CDR3 length is 11 residues. Germline V lookup: CDR1 SNHLY, CDR2 FYNNEI. Trimming stripped 4 bases from V and 6 bases from J, with 7 bases between. CDR3 loop: CASSVFAEQYF. As DNA, the CDR3 is TGTGCCAGCAGTGTTTTCGCCGAGCAGTACTTC.

The V and J genes are TRBV18 and TRBJ2-3; 12 nucleotides match TRBD2. The CDR3 contains 18 residues. V lost 2 bases and J lost 3; bases outside the gene matches: 9. CDR1 and CDR2 (germline): KGHSH, LQKENI. The CDR3 DNA reads TGTGCCAGCTCACCAGTAACCTGGACTAGCGGGATGACAGATACGCAGTATTTT. Translation: CASSPVTWTSGMTDTQYF.

This clonotype was seen many times. V and J are TRBV7-2 and TRBJ1-3; D is uncertain. Germline CDR1 reads SGHTA; CDR2 reads FQGNSA. Trimming pared 6 bases from V and 0 bases from J, leaving 6 bases between. The CDR3 has 13 amino acids. CDR3 coding DNA: TGTGCCAGCAGTACGGGCTCTGGAAACACCATATATTTT. Amino acid sequence: CASSTGSGNTIYF.

This clonotype was seen repeatedly, ten times or more. V is TRBV14 and J is TRBJ1-1, with 8 bases aligning to TRBD1. The CDR3 consists of 15 residues. V gave up 1 base and J gave up 2 bases; unmatched junction bases: 3. The V gene's germline CDR1 is SGHDN and CDR2 FVKESK. CDR3 region: CASSQVRGLNTEAFF. In nucleotides, the CDR3 is TGTGCCAGCAGCCAAGTCAGGGGGCTAAACACTGAAGCTTTCTTT.

The table lists this clonotype with many counts. The CDR3 region is CASSYKAPGSLHF. The CDR3 DNA reads as TGTGCCAGCAGTTACAAGGCCCCAGGATCCCTCCACTTT. The V call is TRBV27, the J call TRBJ1-6; D remains ambiguous. This CDR3 spans 13 amino acids. Trimming took 4 bases from V and 14 from J, leaving 15 bases between them. The germline V gene has CDR1 MNHEY and CDR2 SMNVEV (reference sequence).

This clonotype has ten or more counts. The V call is TRBV10-1, the J call TRBJ1-2; weak D call: TRBD1 (6 bases). V was shortened by 4 bases and J by 4 bases, with 10 bases between the two germline ends. This CDR3 has 13 residues. The germline CDR1 and CDR2 sequences are WNHNN and SYGVQD (reference sequence). CDR3 DNA: TGCGCCAGCAGTGGAGACAGGCCCTATGGCTACACCTTC. Translated, it gives CASSGDRPYGYTF.

This rearrangement joins TRBV5-1 to TRBJ2-7; 9 bases are shared with TRBD1. Per the germline V gene, CDR1 is SGHRS and CDR2 is YFSETQ. This CDR3 has 13 amino acids. V lost 3 bases, J lost 5 bases, and 3 bases stayed unmatched. CDR3 sequence reads: CASSWTGANEQYF. The CDR3 DNA reads TGCGCCAGCAGCTGGACAGGGGCCAACGAGCAGTACTTC.

This clonotype has ten or more counts. The DNA of the CDR3 is TGTGCCAGCTCAAGCCGGACCGGGAATCGCTATGGCTACACCTTC. Protein product: CASSSRTGNRYGYTF. The chain joins TRBV18 to TRBJ1-2; D not resolved. Germline CDR1 reads KGHSH; CDR2 reads LQKENI. Deletions cut 5 bases from V and 4 bases from J, with 17 bases between. CDR3 length: 15 amino acids.

The chain links TRBV6-6 to TRBJ1-5; TRBD1 matches 9 bases. This CDR3 is 17 amino acids long. V was clipped by 0 bases and J by 3 bases; unmatched bases: 6. Germline loops: CDR1 MNHNY, CDR2 SVGAGI (reference sequence). This CDR3 reads CASSYSTGGRNNQPQHF. The CDR3 nucleotides are TGTGCCAGCAGTTACTCGACAGGGGGGAGGAACAATCAGCCCCAGCATTTT.

A few counts support this clonotype. The chain links TRBV15 to TRBJ1-2, with D possibly being TRBD1 (5 bases). The CDR3 consists of 16 residues. The V end was cut by 0 bases, the J end by 0 bases, with 11 bases between. The V gene's germline CDR1 is LNHNV and CDR2 YYDKDF (reference sequence). The CDR3 DNA sequence: TGTGCCACCAGCAGAGAGGGATTGGGGCCTAACTATGGCTACACCTTC. It yields the protein CATSREGLGPNYGYTF.

At least ten counts were recorded for this clonotype. The chain recombines TRBV21-1 with TRBJ2-3. TRBV21-1 is a recognized pseudogene. This CDR3 has 15 amino acids. DNA for the CDR3: TGTGCCAGCATATTTAGGACGGCGAACACAGATACGCAGTATTTT. Protein: CASIFRTANTDTQYF.

This clonotype came up many times. The J gene is TRBJ2-1, the V gene TRBV12-3 or TRBV12-4; D is unclear. V was pared by 5 bases and J by 0 bases, with 11 bases between. This CDR3 has 15 residues. The CDR3 region is CASSPLGSSYNEQFF. CDR3 DNA: TGTGCCAGCAGTCCCCTCGGTAGCTCCTACAATGAGCAGTTCTTC.

The table lists this clonotype with a few counts. The rearrangement joins TRBV7-8 to TRBJ1-4; maybe TRBD1 (6 bases). From germline, CDR1 is SGHVS and CDR2 FQNEAQ. V was pared by 5 bases and J by 6 bases, with 16 bases between. The CDR3 spans 15 residues. CDR3 region: CASSPEQGRDEKLFF. CDR3 DNA sequence: TGTGCCAGCAGCCCGGAACAGGGCCGGGATGAAAAACTGTTTTTT.

This clonotype appeared a few times. The genes are TRBV29-1 and TRBJ2-5; D might be TRBD1 (6 bases). Deletions cut 6 bases from V and 5 bases from J, with 16 bases between. Germline assignment: CDR1 SQVTM and CDR2 ANQGSEA. The CDR3 covers 13 residues. The CDR3 protein is CSVPMGARETQYF. The DNA for the CDR3 is TGCAGCGTCCCAATGGGGGCGAGGGAGACCCAGTACTTC. The complete variable domain, with remaining parts taken from reference TRBV29-1 and TRBJ2-5, reads SAVISQKPSRDICQRGTSLTIQCQVDSQVTMMFWYRQQPGQSLTLIATANQGSEATYESGFVIDKFPISRPNLTFSTLTVSNMSPEDSSIYLCSVPMGARETQYFGPGTRLLVL.

The CDR3 bases are TGTGCCAGCAGTGGGACTAGCGACGAGACCCAGTACTTC. As protein: CASSGTSDETQYF. The V call is TRBV2, the J call TRBJ2-5; the match to TRBD2 covers 9 bases. Germline values: CDR1 SNHLY, CDR2 FYNNEI. The CDR3 runs 13 residues. V was pared by 4 bases and J by 5 bases, with 2 bases of the junction left unmatched.